This T cell receptor (beta chain) was profiled in a study of response to subunit inactivated influenza vaccine. Study-level points and caveats: Only a handful of new T cells, the authors suggested, are recruited with each seasonal influenza vaccination.

There are many counts of this clonotype. As yet, its antigen is unknown. TCRdb independently ran MiXCR on the RT-PCR reads; one entry per CDR3 protein. The repertoire holds 550,000 to 600,000 distinct CDR3 sequences, with 10% to 15% as singletons. CDR3 length: 17 residues. The V end was cut by 2 bases, the J end by 8 bases, with 21 bases between. The germline V gene encodes CDR1 MDHEN and CDR2 SYDVKM. The input for sequencing was PBMCs from blood, taken on the day of vaccination. The receptor's source is a man aged 50 to 60 who received an inactivated influenza vaccine. V gene TRBV28 combines with J gene TRBJ1-4; D is possibly TRBD1 (6 bases). This CDR3 reads CASSLGQGTNTWEKLFF. The CDR3 DNA follows: TGTGCCAGCAGTTTAGGGCAGGGGACGAATACGTGGGAAAAACTGTTTTTT.